This TCR beta chain came from a study of immune heterogeneity within non-small cell lung tumors. It was a multiplex PCR that amplified TCR beta CDR3, with 32 V and 13 J primers. In TCRdb, the multiplex PCR reads were re-called with MiXCR into one record per CDR3 protein. The profile shows about 15,000 distinct CDR3 sequences, 25% to 35% of them singletons. With around 0.6 ug used per sample, the template was genomic DNA from bulk tumor. Multiple widely separated biopsies were taken from each primary tumor at surgery. Those enrolled were patients newly diagnosed with untreated non-small cell lung cancer and undergoing curative surgery. By share, this clonotype ranks as medium-sized (0.01 to 0.1%). Deletions cut 0 bases from V and 5 bases from J, with 9 bases between. The CDR3 spans 14 residues. The germline gives CDR1 SGHRS, CDR2 YFSETQ.

The chain links TRBV5-1 to TRBJ2-4; the D is unclear. The origin of this receptor is a man aged 35-49 years with non-small cell lung cancer. Sequenced sample: lung tumor tissue. CDR3 sequence reads: CASSLGGSENIQYF. Written as DNA, the CDR3 is TGCGCCAGCAGCTTGGGGGGTTCGGAAAACATTCAGTACTTC. The whole variable domain, filled in from reference TRBV5-1 and TRBJ2-4, reads KAGVTQTPRYLIKTRGQQVTLSCSPISGHRSVSWYQQTPGQGLQFLFEYFSETQRNKGNFPGRFSGRQFSNSRSEMNVSTLELGDSALYLCASSLGGSENIQYFGAGTRLSVL.